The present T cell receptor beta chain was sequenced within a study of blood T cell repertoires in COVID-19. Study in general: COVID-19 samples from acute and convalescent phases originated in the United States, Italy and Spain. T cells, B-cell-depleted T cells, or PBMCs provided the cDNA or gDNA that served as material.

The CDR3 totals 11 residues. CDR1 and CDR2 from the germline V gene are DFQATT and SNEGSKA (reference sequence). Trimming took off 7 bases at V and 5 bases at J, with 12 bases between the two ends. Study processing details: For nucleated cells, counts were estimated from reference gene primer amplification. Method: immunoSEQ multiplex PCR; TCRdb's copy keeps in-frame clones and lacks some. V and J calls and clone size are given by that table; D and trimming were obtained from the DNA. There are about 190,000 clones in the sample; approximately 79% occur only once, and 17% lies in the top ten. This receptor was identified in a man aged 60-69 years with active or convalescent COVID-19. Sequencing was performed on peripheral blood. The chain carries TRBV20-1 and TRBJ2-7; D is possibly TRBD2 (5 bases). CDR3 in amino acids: CSGQRRDEQYF. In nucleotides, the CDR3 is TGCAGTGGGCAACGGCGGGACGAGCAGTACTTC.